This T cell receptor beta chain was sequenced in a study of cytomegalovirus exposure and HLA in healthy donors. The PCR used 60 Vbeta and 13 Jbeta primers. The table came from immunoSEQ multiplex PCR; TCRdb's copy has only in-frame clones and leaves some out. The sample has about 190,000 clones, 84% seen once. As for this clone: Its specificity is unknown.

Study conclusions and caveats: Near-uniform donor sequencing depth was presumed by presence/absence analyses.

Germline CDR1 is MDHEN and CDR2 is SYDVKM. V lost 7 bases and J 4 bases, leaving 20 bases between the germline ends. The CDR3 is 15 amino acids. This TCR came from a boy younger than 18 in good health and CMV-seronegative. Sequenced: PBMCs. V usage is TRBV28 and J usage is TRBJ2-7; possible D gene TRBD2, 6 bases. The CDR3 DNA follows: TGTGCCAGCACTAGAAGAGGTGGCGGAGGGTACGAGCAGTACTTC. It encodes CASTRRGGGGYEQYF.